Listed below are T cell receptor beta chains from one sample, sequenced in a study of cytomegalovirus exposure and HLA in healthy donors. Sequenced by immunoSEQ multiplex PCR; TCRdb stores in-frame clones only, minus some. Of about 85,000 clones in the sample, around 71% were seen once. The source material was PBMCs. The receptors were sampled from a man aged 25-40 years in good health and CMV-seronegative. Each CDR3 is given with its conserved first and last residue. The D gene is left open where the match is weak. A row's size may be missing; if present it is once, few, many or a size class.

CDR3 protein: CASSSDRWGYTF
CDR3 DNA: TGTGCCAGCAGCTCTGACAGATGGGGCTACACCTTC
V gene: TRBV5-6
D gene: -
J gene: TRBJ1-2
clone size: few

CDR3 protein: CASSFSLEDYNTEAFF
CDR3 DNA: TGCGCCAGCAGCTTTAGTTTGGAAGACTACAACACTGAAGCTTTCTTT
V gene: TRBV5-1
D gene: -
J gene: TRBJ1-1
clone size: -

CDR3 protein: CSVGRTGSSYEQYF
CDR3 DNA: TGCAGCGTAGGAAGGACAGGAAGCTCCTACGAGCAGTACTTC
V gene: TRBV29-1
D gene: TRBD1
J gene: TRBJ2-7
clone size: -

CDR3 protein: CASSLDSGNTDTQYF
CDR3 DNA: TGTGCCAGCAGCTTAGATAGCGGGAACACAGATACGCAGTATTTT
V gene: TRBV11-2
D gene: TRBD2
J gene: TRBJ2-3
clone size: -

CDR3 protein: CASSPQAGNYGYTF
CDR3 DNA: TGTGCCAGCAGTCCCCAGGCAGGGAACTATGGCTACACCTTC
V gene: TRBV7-6
D gene: -
J gene: TRBJ1-2
clone size: once

CDR3 protein: CASSLRGGPSNTEAFF
CDR3 DNA: TGTGCCAGCAGCTTGCGGGGAGGACCGTCGAACACTGAAGCTTTCTTT
V gene: TRBV7-9
D gene: -
J gene: TRBJ1-1
clone size: -

CDR3 protein: CATSRVQTENQPQHF
CDR3 DNA: TGTGCCACCAGCAGAGTGCAGACGGAGAATCAGCCCCAGCATTTT
V gene: TRBV15
D gene: -
J gene: TRBJ1-5
clone size: -

CDR3 protein: CAWSGTAIPSLNTGELFF
CDR3 DNA: TGTGCCTGGAGTGGGACAGCGATCCCATCACTTAACACCGGGGAGCTGTTTTTT
V gene: TRBV30
D gene: -
J gene: TRBJ2-2
clone size: -

CDR3 protein: CASSYQGTGTYEQYF
CDR3 DNA: TGTGCCAGCAGTTACCAGGGGACAGGGACCTACGAGCAGTACTTC
V gene: TRBV6-5
D gene: TRBD1
J gene: TRBJ2-7
clone size: -

CDR3 protein: CASSLGVRGFGGDEQYF
CDR3 DNA: TGCGCCAGCAGCTTAGGAGTTCGAGGATTTGGGGGCGACGAGCAGTACTTC
V gene: TRBV5-1
D gene: -
J gene: TRBJ2-7
clone size: -

CDR3 protein: CASSVVGVEYTEAFF
CDR3 DNA: TGTGCCAGCAGCGTAGTTGGTGTAGAGTACACTGAAGCTTTCTTT
V gene: TRBV9
D gene: -
J gene: TRBJ1-1
clone size: -

CDR3 protein: CASSLHPGTDARNEQFF
CDR3 DNA: TGCGCCAGCAGCCTACACCCCGGGACAGACGCGCGCAATGAGCAGTTCTTC
V gene: TRBV5-1
D gene: TRBD1
J gene: TRBJ2-1
clone size: -

CDR3 protein: CASSRGQGYMNTEAFF
CDR3 DNA: TGTGCCAGCAGCCGGGGACAGGGTTATATGAACACTGAAGCTTTCTTT
V gene: TRBV5-4
D gene: TRBD1
J gene: TRBJ1-1
clone size: -

CDR3 protein: CASSLGLAGIAKNIQYF
CDR3 DNA: TGTGCCAGCAGTTTAGGGCTAGCGGGAATAGCCAAAAACATTCAGTACTTC
V gene: TRBV27
D gene: TRBD2
J gene: TRBJ2-4
clone size: -

CDR3 protein: CASSYSISGTDTQYF
CDR3 DNA: TGTGCCAGCAGTTACTCGATTAGTGGCACAGATACGCAGTATTTT
V gene: TRBV6-5
D gene: -
J gene: TRBJ2-3
clone size: -

CDR3 protein: CASSTHPVDRGYLDNEQFF
CDR3 DNA: TGTGCCAGCAGCACCCACCCCGTCGACAGGGGCTACCTCGACAATGAGCAGTTCTTC
V gene: TRBV9
D gene: TRBD1
J gene: TRBJ2-1
clone size: -

CDR3 protein: CASSPREADFYGYTF
CDR3 DNA: TGTGCCAGCAGCCCCCGGGAAGCTGACTTCTATGGCTACACCTTC
V gene: TRBV9
D gene: -
J gene: TRBJ1-2
clone size: few

CDR3 protein: CASSQNLSPDTQYF
CDR3 DNA: TGTGCCAGCTCCCAGAACCTGTCCCCAGATACGCAGTATTTT
V gene: TRBV18
D gene: -
J gene: TRBJ2-3
clone size: -

CDR3 protein: CASSDSRETQYF
CDR3 DNA: TGTGCCAGCAGTGACTCCCGAGAGACCCAGTACTTC
V gene: TRBV6-4
D gene: -
J gene: TRBJ2-5
clone size: -

CDR3 protein: CASSSRDRAEQYF
CDR3 DNA: TGTGCCAGCAGCTCAAGGGACAGGGCCGAGCAGTACTTC
V gene: TRBV7-8
D gene: TRBD1
J gene: TRBJ2-7
clone size: -

CDR3 protein: CSADGDFWEQYF
CDR3 DNA: TGCAGCGCCGACGGGGATTTCTGGGAGCAGTACTTC
V gene: TRBV29-1
D gene: -
J gene: TRBJ2-7
clone size: -

CDR3 protein: CASRPGGRGDVQPQHF
CDR3 DNA: TGTGCCAGCAGGCCTGGGGGCAGGGGGGATGTTCAGCCCCAGCATTTT
V gene: TRBV4-2
D gene: TRBD1
J gene: TRBJ1-5
clone size: -

CDR3 protein: CASSLGQAVGYTF
CDR3 DNA: TGTGCCAGCAGCCTGGGACAAGCCGTTGGCTACACCTTC
V gene: TRBV28
D gene: -
J gene: TRBJ1-2
clone size: -

CDR3 protein: CASSVAGNTEAFF
CDR3 DNA: TGTGCCAGCAGTGTGGCAGGGAACACTGAAGCTTTCTTT
V gene: TRBV6-1
D gene: -
J gene: TRBJ1-1
clone size: -

CDR3 protein: CASSPAGTYEQYF
CDR3 DNA: TGTGCCAGCAGCCCCGCCGGGACCTACGAGCAGTACTTC
V gene: TRBV7-8
D gene: -
J gene: TRBJ2-7
clone size: -

CDR3 protein: CAWRGLAGYNGELFF
CDR3 DNA: TGTGCCTGGAGGGGACTAGCGGGATATAACGGGGAGCTGTTTTTT
V gene: TRBV30
D gene: TRBD2
J gene: TRBJ2-2
clone size: few

CDR3 protein: CASSQPLRGAHNEQFF
CDR3 DNA: TGTGCCAGCAGCCAACCGCTGCGGGGCGCACACAATGAGCAGTTCTTC
V gene: TRBV14
D gene: -
J gene: TRBJ2-1
clone size: -

CDR3 protein: CASSMGTVYTEAFF
CDR3 DNA: TGTGCCAGCAGCATGGGGACAGTATACACTGAAGCTTTCTTT
V gene: TRBV7-9
D gene: TRBD1
J gene: TRBJ1-1
clone size: once

CDR3 protein: CASSFEVGGEAFF
CDR3 DNA: TGTGCCAGCAGCTTTGAAGTGGGGGGTGAAGCTTTCTTT
V gene: TRBV5-4
D gene: -
J gene: TRBJ1-1
clone size: -

CDR3 protein: CASSTSVTYEQYF
CDR3 DNA: TGCGCCAGCAGTACCTCAGTTACCTACGAGCAGTACTTC
V gene: TRBV10-2
D gene: -
J gene: TRBJ2-7
clone size: few

CDR3 protein: CATRGSSYEQYF
CDR3 DNA: TGTGCCACCCGGGGGAGCTCCTACGAGCAGTACTTC
V gene: TRBV15
D gene: -
J gene: TRBJ2-7
clone size: -

CDR3 protein: CASSPANYGYTF
CDR3 DNA: TGTGCCAGCAGCCCAGCTAACTATGGCTACACCTTC
V gene: TRBV14
D gene: -
J gene: TRBJ1-2
clone size: -

CDR3 protein: CSATGSRGYTF
CDR3 DNA: TGCAGTGCTACAGGGTCAAGGGGCTACACCTTC
V gene: TRBV20-1
D gene: -
J gene: TRBJ1-2
clone size: -

CDR3 protein: CASRLGTGNEKLFF
CDR3 DNA: TGTGCCAGCAGATTGGGGACTGGGAATGAAAAACTGTTTTTT
V gene: TRBV7-9
D gene: -
J gene: TRBJ1-4
clone size: -

CDR3 protein: CASTMGGPAFF
CDR3 DNA: TGTGCCAGTACCATGGGGGGTCCAGCTTTCTTT
V gene: TRBV19
D gene: -
J gene: TRBJ1-1
clone size: few

CDR3 protein: CASTVNSYEQYF
CDR3 DNA: TGTGCCAGCACGGTCAACTCCTACGAGCAGTACTTC
V gene: TRBV2
D gene: -
J gene: TRBJ2-7
clone size: -

CDR3 protein: CASIIQDQGSNIQYF
CDR3 DNA: TGTGCCAGCATCATTCAGGATCAGGGATCAAACATTCAGTACTTC
V gene: TRBV6-1
D gene: -
J gene: TRBJ2-4
clone size: few

CDR3 protein: CASSGGGVNTGELFF
CDR3 DNA: TGTGCCAGCAGCGGCGGGGGGGTGAACACCGGGGAGCTGTTTTTT
V gene: TRBV9
D gene: TRBD2
J gene: TRBJ2-2
clone size: -

CDR3 protein: CASSFGATNTGELFF
CDR3 DNA: TGCGCCAGCAGCTTTGGGGCGACGAACACCGGGGAGCTGTTTTTT
V gene: TRBV5-1
D gene: -
J gene: TRBJ2-2
clone size: -

CDR3 protein: CAITEGQGTPEQYF
CDR3 DNA: TGTGCCATCACCGAGGGACAGGGAACCCCCGAGCAGTACTTC
V gene: TRBV10-3
D gene: TRBD1
J gene: TRBJ2-7
clone size: -

CDR3 protein: CATQTIRSQPQHF
CDR3 DNA: TGTGCCACCCAAACGATCCGGAGTCAGCCCCAGCATTTT
V gene: TRBV6-6
D gene: -
J gene: TRBJ1-5
clone size: few

CDR3 protein: CASSLGPGRSEKLFF
CDR3 DNA: TGCGCCAGCAGCTTGGGTCCAGGGCGAAGTGAAAAACTGTTTTTT
V gene: TRBV5-1
D gene: -
J gene: TRBJ1-4
clone size: -

CDR3 protein: CASSYRVRTGVYEQYF
CDR3 DNA: TGTGCCAGCAGTTACCGAGTCCGGACAGGGGTGTACGAGCAGTACTTC
V gene: TRBV6-6
D gene: TRBD1
J gene: TRBJ2-7
clone size: -

CDR3 protein: CASSFNTGDPNGYTF
CDR3 DNA: TGTGCCAGCAGCTTTAACACAGGGGACCCTAATGGCTACACCTTC
V gene: TRBV5-4
D gene: TRBD1
J gene: TRBJ1-2
clone size: -

CDR3 protein: CASRIGTYAFF
CDR3 DNA: TGTGCCAGCCGCATCGGGACTTACGCTTTCTTT
V gene: TRBV27
D gene: -
J gene: TRBJ1-1
clone size: -